What follows are 7 T cell receptor beta chains derived from one specimen sequenced in a study of beta chain features in type 1 diabetes. Every bit of the isolated RNA underwent reverse transcription, so sequencing read expressed TCRB transcripts. Data came from immunoSEQ multiplex PCR; TCRdb stores just in-frame clones and leaves some out. Of 330,000 or so clones in the sample, 11% to 15% are singletons; the top ten hold 5.5% to 7.5%. Sequencing input: central memory CD4+ T cells from blood. These TCRs come from a young man in good health.

This chain uses TRBV11-3 with TRBJ2-1; D remains unclear. Trimming shortened V by 6 bases and J by 0 bases, and 15 bases separated the two germline ends. Per germline, CDR1 SGHNT and CDR2 YENEEA. CDR3 length: 16 residues. The CDR3: CASSSLKQASYNEQFF. In DNA, the CDR3 is TGTGCCAGCAGTTCACTTAAACAAGCCTCCTACAATGAGCAGTTCTTC.

The rearrangement uses TRBV2 and TRBJ1-1; D is uncertain. V was pared by 4 bases and J by 4 bases, with 10 bases between. The CDR3 runs to 13 residues. Germline-derived CDR1 and CDR2 are SNHLY and FYNNEI. The CDR3 DNA reads TGTGCCAGCAGTGGGTTAGCGAGCACTGAAGCTTTCTTT. Its translation is CASSGLASTEAFF.

This rearrangement joins TRBV4-3 to TRBJ1-2, with D uncertain. V was trimmed by 0 bases and J by 7 bases, leaving 6 bases between them. CDR1 is LGHNA and CDR2 is YSLEER in the germline V gene. CDR3 length equals 12 residues. CDR3 loop: CASSQDQGGYTF. CDR3 DNA sequence: TGCGCCAGCAGCCAAGATCAAGGTGGCTACACCTTC.

This clone was observed at least ten times. This chain uses TRBV7-2 with TRBJ1-2; 8 bases are shared with TRBD1. The CDR3 is 14 residues long. In germline, CDR1 is SGHTA, CDR2 FQGNSA. Trimming took 4 bases from V and 8 from J; bases not matched to a gene: 9. The CDR3 DNA reads as TGTGCCAGCAGCTCCCCAGGGGGCGAGAGGGGCTACACCTTC. Amino acid sequence: CASSSPGGERGYTF.

The rearrangement joins TRBV27 to TRBJ2-1, with TRBD1 identical over 10 bases. CDR1 is MNHEY and CDR2 is SMNVEV in the germline V gene (reference sequence). The CDR3 contains 14 residues. The V and J ends lost 4 bases and 7 bases, in that order; junction bases with no gene match: 4. In nucleotides, the CDR3 is TGTGCCAGCAGTTCCTGGGACAGGGGTAATGAGCAGTTCTTC. Amino acid sequence: CASSSWDRGNEQFF.

This chain uses TRBV14 with TRBJ1-2; D remains ambiguous. This CDR3 has 16 amino acids. Germline V lookup: CDR1 SGHDN, CDR2 FVKESK. The V end lost 4 bases, the J end lost 7 bases, and 22 bases lay between the germline ends. The CDR3 reads CASSPIDTISSPGYTF. In DNA form, the CDR3 reads TGTGCCAGCAGCCCCATTGACACCATCTCATCCCCTGGCTACACCTTC.

This clone turned up a few times. This chain links TRBV6-1 with TRBJ2-7; D possibly matches TRBD1 or TRBD2 (5 bases each). CDR1 and CDR2 (germline): MNHNS, SASEGT. V lost 1 base and J 4 bases, leaving 5 bases between the germline ends. The CDR3 has 12 residues. DNA of the CDR3: TGTGCCAGCAGTGAAGGGGGGTACGAGCAGTACGTC. Its protein product is CASSEGGYEQYV.